Below are 12 T cell receptor beta chains sequenced from a single sample in a study of shared clonotypes between healthy human individuals. Measured with immunoSEQ multiplex PCR; TCRdb has only the in-frame clones, and not every one. The data show around 1.9 million clones, 93% seen once. The naive CD8 subset, CD45RO-negative cells positively selected for CCR7, excluded terminally differentiated effector memory CD45RA+ cells. Sequenced material: naive CD8+ T cells from PBMCs. These receptors were taken from a man between 18 and 29 years old in good health. Some clones in this sample may be carry-over from other donors' samples.

This clone turned up a few times. The rearrangement joins TRBV7-9 to TRBJ1-3; D is undetermined. The CDR3 consists of 12 residues. Between the trimmed V and J ends, which lost 5 bases and 2 bases, there was a span of 4 bases. Germline V lookup: CDR1 SEHNR, CDR2 FQNEAQ (reference sequence). The CDR3 here is CASSQAGNTIYF. CDR3 coding DNA: TGTGCCAGCAGCCAAGCTGGAAACACCATATATTTT.

The chain carries TRBV4-2 and TRBJ1-4; D not certain. From germline, CDR1 is LGHNA and CDR2 YNFKEQ. This CDR3 has 15 amino acids. V lost 1 base, J lost 8 bases, and 14 bases lay in between. For the CDR3, the DNA is TGTGCCAGCAGCCAAGTCAGGTTCATGGTAGAAAAACTGTTTTTT. Translation gives CASSQVRFMVEKLFF.

The genes are TRBV7-2 and TRBJ1-2; D is perhaps TRBD1 (5 bases). The CDR3 spans 15 residues. Germline CDR1 SGHTA, CDR2 FQGNSA. The V gene lost 6 bases and the J gene lost 4 bases, with 18 bases spanning the gap. The chain's CDR3 is CASSYRRGGAYGYTF. The CDR3 DNA follows: TGTGCCAGCAGTTATCGCCGAGGAGGGGCCTATGGCTACACCTTC. Full variable domain (remainder filled in from reference TRBV7-2 and TRBJ1-2): GAGVSQSPSNKVTEKGKDVELRCDPISGHTALYWYRQSLGQGLEFLIYFQGNSAPDKSGLPSDRFSAERTGGSVSTLTIQRTQQEDSAVYLCASSYRRGGAYGYTFGSGTRLTVV.

The CDR3 bases are TGTGCCAGCAGCTTGCCCGGGACTAGCGCCTACAATGAGCAGTTCTTC. The encoded protein is CASSLPGTSAYNEQFF. The rearrangement joins TRBV5-4 to TRBJ2-1, with 10 bases fitting TRBD2. This CDR3 has 16 amino acids. Germline values: CDR1 SGHNT, CDR2 YYREEE (reference sequence). With V trimmed by 1 base and J by 2 bases, 3 bases remained unmatched.

The J gene is TRBJ2-3, the V gene TRBV19, with 10 bases aligning to TRBD2. V was clipped by 5 bases and J by 1 base; unmatched bases: 3. CDR1 and CDR2 from the germline V gene are LNHDA and SQIVND (reference sequence). The CDR3 contains 15 residues. The CDR3 here is CASSAAGGGTDTQYF. CDR3 DNA sequence: TGTGCCAGTAGTGCAGCGGGAGGGGGCACAGATACGCAGTATTTT.

This chain joins TRBV9 and TRBJ1-1; tentatively, D is TRBD1 (6 bases). Germline-derived CDR1 and CDR2 are SGDLS and YYNGEE. CDR3 size: 15 residues. V lost 4 bases and J lost 1, with 14 bases in between. This CDR3 reads CASSPFNRANTEAFF. The CDR3 DNA reads as TGTGCCAGCAGCCCTTTTAACAGGGCGAACACTGAAGCTTTCTTT.

The rearrangement joins TRBV29-1 to TRBJ2-2; D may be TRBD2 (5 bases). V was shortened by 0 bases and J by 4 bases, with 9 bases between the two germline ends. Germline CDR1 reads SQVTM; CDR2 reads ANQGSEA. There are 14 residues in the CDR3. For the CDR3, the DNA is TGCAGCGTTGAAGAAGGCCGGGGCACCGGGGAGCTGTTTTTT. Its protein product is CSVEEGRGTGELFF.

This clone occurred once. The gene calls are TRBV27 and TRBJ2-5; the match to TRBD2 covers 10 bases. CDR1 and CDR2 (germline): MNHEY, SMNVEV (reference sequence). This CDR3 region has 16 residues. V was clipped by 4 bases and J by 3 bases; unmatched bases: 8. The CDR3 here is CASSYLGTSDEETQYF. CDR3 bases: TGTGCCAGCAGTTACCTAGGGACTAGCGATGAAGAGACCCAGTACTTC.

This clone has just one count. V and J are TRBV27 and TRBJ2-1; D is undetermined. Germline assignment: CDR1 MNHEY and CDR2 SMNVEV (reference sequence). The V gene lost 5 bases and the J gene lost 0 bases, with 11 bases spanning the gap. CDR3 length: 15 amino acids. Here the CDR3 DNA reads TGTGCCAGCAGTCCCGGCCTAAGCTCCTACAATGAGCAGTTCTTC. Translated: CASSPGLSSYNEQFF.

V is TRBV2 and J is TRBJ1-1, with D tentatively TRBD1 (5 bases). This CDR3 spans 14 amino acids. V lost 6 bases and J 1 base, leaving 12 bases between the germline ends. Germline V CDR1 and CDR2: SNHLY, FYNNEI. CDR3 DNA sequence: TGTGCCAGCAGACTGCCGGGGGGGAACACTGAAGCTTTCTTT. It is translated as CASRLPGGNTEAFF. Full variable domain (remainder filled in from reference TRBV2 and TRBJ1-1): EPEVTQTPSHQVTQMGQEVILRCVPISNHLYFYWYRQILGQKVEFLVSFYNNEISEKSEIFDDQFSVERPDGSNFTLKIRSTKLEDSAMYFCASRLPGGNTEAFFGQGTRLTVV.

About this clone: Germline and junction disagree at one end, which may indicate a read error. The chain employs TRBV2 and TRBJ2-7; 16 nucleotides agree with TRBD2. This CDR3 is built from 17 residues. Per germline, CDR1 SNHLY and CDR2 FYNNEI. CDR3 sequence (DNA): TGTGCCAGCAGCGAAGGGACTAGCGGGAGGGCCGCCTACGAGCAGTACTTC. Protein sequence: CASSEGTSGRAAYEQYF.

This clone has a handful of counts. The gene calls are TRBV15 and TRBJ1-5; D is unclear. Trimming removed 3 bases at V and 2 bases at J, with 14 bases between. The CDR3 is 16 residues long. Germline V gives CDR1 LNHNV, CDR2 YYDKDF (reference sequence). CDR3 in DNA: TGTGCCACCAGCAGTGGCCTTGGGTCCGGCAATCAGCCCCAGCATTTT. It specifies CATSSGLGSGNQPQHF.